The clone carrying this T cell receptor beta chain was counted once. Assay used: immunoSEQ multiplex PCR; TCRdb lists only in-frame clones, some missing. The sample yields about 89,000 clones, about 84% seen once. The V and J ends lost 2 bases and 7 bases respectively, with 14 bases between them. This CDR3 region has 15 residues. Germline assignment: CDR1 SGHTA and CDR2 FQGNSA. The data derive from a study of control samples from healthy donors and cancer patients. The J gene is TRBJ1-4, the V gene TRBV7-2, with D hard to call. The sequenced material came from blood. This TCR was recovered from a woman in her 40s in good health. CDR3 coding DNA: TGTGCCAGCAGCTTATCTTGGGGTGGGAGTGAAAAACTGTTTTTT. Its protein is CASSLSWGGSEKLFF.